Listed here are 22 T cell receptor beta chains from one sample, sequenced in a study of cytomegalovirus exposure and HLA in healthy donors. Vbeta (60) and Jbeta (13) primers were used in the PCR. The method was immunoSEQ multiplex PCR; TCRdb's version includes in-frame clones alone and lacks a portion of them. Here the sample spans tens of thousands of clones, 70% to 75% being singletons. Sequences were obtained from PBMCs. The origin of the receptors is a man aged 30 to 45 in good health and CMV-seronegative.

The chain joins TRBV28 to TRBJ1-2; 7 bases fit TRBD1. From germline, CDR1 is MDHEN and CDR2 SYDVKM. V lost 2 bases and J lost 4; bases outside the gene matches: 7. The CDR3 loop spans 15 amino acids. CDR3 protein: CASSLAQGGVYGYTF. The CDR3 region has the DNA TGTGCCAGCAGTTTAGCCCAGGGGGGCGTCTATGGCTACACCTTC.

V gene TRBV7-8 combines with J gene TRBJ2-7, with 8 positions matching TRBD1. Germline V gene lookup returns CDR1 SGHVS and CDR2 FQNEAQ. Unmatched junction bases numbered 8, after V lost 1 base and J lost 6 bases. The CDR3 contains 15 residues. The CDR3 reads CASSLGPTGAGEQYF. For the CDR3, the DNA is TGTGCCAGCAGCTTAGGGCCGACAGGGGCCGGCGAGCAGTACTTC.

In DNA, the CDR3 is TGTGCCAGCAGACACAACAATGAGCAGTTCTTC. Translated, it gives CASRHNNEQFF. The V and J genes are TRBV25-1 and TRBJ2-1; D not certain. With 6 bases removed from V and 5 bases from J, the gap between germline ends came to 5 bases. This CDR3 comprises 11 residues. CDR1 MGHDK and CDR2 SYGVNS come from the germline V gene.

The chain uses TRBV28 and TRBJ2-2, with 7 bases matching TRBD1. Germline loops: CDR1 MDHEN, CDR2 SYDVKM. The junction had 4 bases not matched to a gene; V was cut back by 2 bases and J by 4 bases. The CDR3 spans 15 residues. The CDR3 DNA sequence: TGTGCCAGCAGTTTAAGACAGGGTTCCACCGGGGAGCTGTTTTTT. Amino acids: CASSLRQGSTGELFF.

This clone is labeled medium-sized. This sequence joins TRBV19 and TRBJ1-3, with 8 positions matching TRBD1. The germline gives CDR1 LNHDA, CDR2 SQIVND (reference sequence). V lost 8 bases, J lost 0 bases, and 3 bases stayed unmatched. The CDR3 consists of 14 residues. The CDR3: CASGTGSSGNTIYF. The DNA of the CDR3 is TGTGCCAGTGGGACAGGATCCTCTGGAAACACCATATATTTT. The entire variable domain, with the rest obtained from reference TRBV19 and TRBJ1-3, is as follows: DGGITQSPKYLFRKEGQNVTLSCEQNLNHDAMYWYRQDPGQGLRLIYYSQIVNDFQKGDIAEGYSVSREKKESFPLTVTSAQKNPTAFYLCASGTGSSGNTIYFGEGSWLTVV.

Here the CDR3 DNA reads TGTGCCAGCAGCACCACCCCCGGCACTGAAGCTTTCTTT. Amino acid sequence: CASSTTPGTEAFF. The chain uses TRBV7-8 and TRBJ1-1, with D uncertain. The germline V and J ends were trimmed by 5 bases and 4 bases, with 11 bases remaining between them. Per germline, CDR1 SGHVS and CDR2 FQNEAQ. This CDR3 comprises 13 residues.

V usage is TRBV28 and J usage is TRBJ2-3; 7 bases are a match to TRBD2. CDR1 and CDR2 from the germline V gene are MDHEN and SYDVKM. This CDR3 is 14 amino acids long. Trimming at V came to 6 bases and at J to 4 bases, leaving 7 bases not matched to a gene. CDR3 amino acids: CASRTGGEADTQYF. CDR3 DNA sequence: TGTGCCAGCAGGACTGGGGGGGAGGCAGATACGCAGTATTTT.

V usage is TRBV30 and J usage is TRBJ2-7; 7 nucleotides align to TRBD1. Looked up from germline, CDR1 is GTSNPN and CDR2 is SVGIG (reference sequence). This CDR3 contains 13 residues. J gave up 4 bases and V 1 base, and 4 bases lay outside the gene matches. This CDR3 is CAWSGNRGYEQYF. The CDR3, as DNA: TGTGCCTGGAGTGGCAACAGGGGTTACGAGCAGTACTTC.

The chain links TRBV7-2 to TRBJ2-7, with D possibly being TRBD1 (6 bases). CDR1 SGHTA and CDR2 FQGNSA come from the germline V gene. With 3 bases removed from V and 4 bases from J, the gap between germline ends came to 13 bases. The CDR3 is made up of 14 amino acids. CDR3 DNA: TGTGCCAGCAGCTTTTGGGGGCCTGTATACGAGCAGTACTTC. This codes for CASSFWGPVYEQYF.

This clone has only a few counts. J is TRBJ2-7 and V is TRBV6-1; D is unclear. Germline-derived CDR1 and CDR2 are MNHNS and SASEGT. This CDR3 spans 14 amino acids. Deletions cut 7 bases from V and 2 bases from J, with 15 bases between. CDR3 nucleotides: TGTGCCAGCACCCCCCCCCAACAGACCTACGAGCAGTACTTC. Translated, it gives CASTPPQQTYEQYF.

The chain links TRBV25-1 to TRBJ2-5; no clear D. V was trimmed by 1 base and J by 7 bases, leaving 10 bases between them. The CDR3 covers 13 residues. Germline-derived CDR1 and CDR2 are MGHDK and SYGVNS. CDR3 sequence (DNA): TGTGCCAGCAGTGAATCCGGTAACCCGACCCAGTACTTC. This sequence encodes CASSESGNPTQYF.

This clone was picked up a small number of times. This sequence joins TRBV6-6 and TRBJ1-5, with D maybe TRBD1 (6 bases). Per the germline V gene, CDR1 is MNHNY and CDR2 is SVGAGI (reference sequence). Trimming shortened V by 6 bases and J by 4 bases, and 16 bases separated the two germline ends. The CDR3 length is 15 residues. In DNA, the CDR3 is TGTGCCAGCAGACCCACAGGGATGGGAAATCAGCCCCAGCATTTT. Translating gives CASRPTGMGNQPQHF.

The V call is TRBV27, the J call TRBJ2-1; 9 nucleotides align to TRBD1. The CDR3 is 14 amino acids. Unmatched junction bases numbered 9, after V lost 8 bases and J lost 7 bases. Germline V gene lookup returns CDR1 MNHEY and CDR2 SMNVEV (reference sequence). DNA for the CDR3: TGTGCCAGCTACCCCGGGACAGGGAGGAATGAGCAGTTCTTC. Translated: CASYPGTGRNEQFF.

This clone was seen a few times. One end of the junction is discordant with germline, which a read error may explain. The chain joins TRBV14 to TRBJ2-3, with 9 bases aligning to TRBD2. The V gene's germline CDR1 is SGHDN and CDR2 FVKESK. The CDR3 length is 14 residues. As DNA, the CDR3 is TGTGCCAGCAGTCAAGCGGGGGGCTGGAATACGCAGTATTTT. It is translated as CASSQAGGWNTQYF.

As to this clone: An end of the junction does not agree with germline; a read error may underlie this. The chain uses TRBV6-5 and TRBJ1-2; D not certain. Germline V lookup: CDR1 MNHEY, CDR2 SVGAGI. The CDR3 has 13 amino acids. The CDR3 sequence is CASSEGLSYGYPF. CDR3 bases: TGTGCCAGCAGCGAGGGCTTAAGCTATGGCTACCCCTTC.

Details on this clone: Additional DNA sequences in this sample encode the identical CDR3. The rearrangement joins TRBV9 to TRBJ2-7; D uncertain. V shed 0 bases and J shed 0 bases, with 7 bases lying between them. Germline lookup yields CDR1 SGDLS and CDR2 YYNGEE. This CDR3 region has 14 residues. The CDR3 loop is CASSVASGSYEQYF. CDR3 DNA: TGTGCCAGCAGCGTAGCGTCAGGCTCCTACGAGCAGTACTTC.

The genes are TRBV5-1 and TRBJ1-1; D gene ambiguous. The V gene's germline CDR1 is SGHRS and CDR2 YFSETQ. This CDR3 has 13 amino acids. V lost 0 bases and J lost 6, with 9 bases in between. DNA of the CDR3: TGCGCCAGCAGCTTGGTACAGAAGGCTGAAGCTTTCTTT. Its translation is CASSLVQKAEAFF.

The chain has TRBV5-5 and TRBJ1-2; D unresolved. Trimming took off 2 bases at V and 4 bases at J, with 15 bases between the two ends. Germline lookup yields CDR1 SGHKS and CDR2 YYEKEE (reference sequence). This CDR3 is built from 15 residues. CDR3 nucleotides: TGTGCCAGCAGCTTTTTCCCGGAGCGGGGCTATGGCTACACCTTC. Translating it yields CASSFFPERGYGYTF.

The V call is TRBV7-9, the J call TRBJ2-2; perhaps TRBD2 as D (6 bases). Germline CDR1 and CDR2: SEHNR and FQNEAQ (reference sequence). V was shortened by 2 bases and J by 4 bases, with 17 bases between the two germline ends. This CDR3 is built from 17 residues. CDR3: CASSLLGGTRVTGELFF. The CDR3 DNA follows: TGTGCCAGCAGCTTATTAGGCGGGACGCGGGTCACCGGGGAGCTGTTTTTT.

The rearrangement uses TRBV6-1 and TRBJ2-7; 10 positions match TRBD2. The trim removed 6 bases at V and 4 bases at J, leaving 6 bases unmatched. This CDR3 region has 14 residues. Germline-derived CDR1 and CDR2 are MNHNS and SASEGT. This chain's CDR3 is CASRASGGLYEQYF. As DNA, the CDR3 is TGTGCCAGCAGGGCTAGCGGGGGCCTTTACGAGCAGTACTTC.

As for this clone: Other DNA sequences within the sample encode an identical CDR3. The chain joins TRBV6-4 to TRBJ1-1, with D perhaps TRBD1 (5 bases). The CDR3 loop spans 15 amino acids. Germline loops: CDR1 MRHNA, CDR2 SNTAGT. Trimming cost V 0 bases and J 1 base, with 9 bases left between them. The CDR3 DNA reads TGTGCCAGCAGTGACTCAACAGGTGGGAACACTGAAGCTTTCTTT. Its translation: CASSDSTGGNTEAFF.

V usage is TRBV11-1 and J usage is TRBJ1-5; 9 bases agree with TRBD1. The CDR3 consists of 15 residues. Germline V gives CDR1 SGHAT, CDR2 FQDESV (reference sequence). Trimming took 1 base from V and 6 from J; bases not matched to a gene: 4. The CDR3 protein is CASSLGTGDSQPQHF. The CDR3 bases are TGTGCCAGCAGCTTAGGGACAGGGGATAGTCAGCCCCAGCATTTT.